The subject of this entry is one T cell receptor beta chain. Its antigen is not identified. The CDR3 runs 16 residues. Germline loops: CDR1 SGHTA, CDR2 FQGNSA. V was clipped by 5 bases and J by 0 bases; unmatched bases: 5. Bulk tumor gDNA, roughly 600 ng per sample, served as the TCR template. Every primary tumor yielded several biopsies, spaced far apart, that were taken during surgery. Curative operations were performed on patients who had untreated, newly diagnosed non-small cell lung cancer. Study donors were patients with a new diagnosis of non-small cell lung cancer who underwent surgery with curative intent. This entry is derived from a study of immune heterogeneity within non-small cell lung tumors. TCR beta CDR3 was amplified by multiplex PCR using 32 V and 13 J primers. One entry per CDR3 protein, called by TCRdb with MiXCR from the multiplex PCR reads. The data hold 21,000 or so distinct CDR3 sequences, with roughly 30% observed a single time.

Overall study findings and caveats: The correlation between local T-cell clonality and local tumor mutational burden was positive, moderate in strength and statistically significant, with R around 0.3. Site-unique high-frequency clones occurred alongside identical dominant CDR3 beta clonotypes that recurred across tumor sites within a patient.

Sequencing input: lung tumor tissue. This clonotype was obtained from a man aged 40-49 years with non-small cell lung cancer. J is TRBJ2-2 and V is TRBV7-2; 8 nucleotides agree with TRBD1. DNA of the CDR3: TGTGCCAGCAGCCCAAGGACAGGGACGAACACCGGGGAGCTGTTTTTT. This sequence encodes CASSPRTGTNTGELFF.